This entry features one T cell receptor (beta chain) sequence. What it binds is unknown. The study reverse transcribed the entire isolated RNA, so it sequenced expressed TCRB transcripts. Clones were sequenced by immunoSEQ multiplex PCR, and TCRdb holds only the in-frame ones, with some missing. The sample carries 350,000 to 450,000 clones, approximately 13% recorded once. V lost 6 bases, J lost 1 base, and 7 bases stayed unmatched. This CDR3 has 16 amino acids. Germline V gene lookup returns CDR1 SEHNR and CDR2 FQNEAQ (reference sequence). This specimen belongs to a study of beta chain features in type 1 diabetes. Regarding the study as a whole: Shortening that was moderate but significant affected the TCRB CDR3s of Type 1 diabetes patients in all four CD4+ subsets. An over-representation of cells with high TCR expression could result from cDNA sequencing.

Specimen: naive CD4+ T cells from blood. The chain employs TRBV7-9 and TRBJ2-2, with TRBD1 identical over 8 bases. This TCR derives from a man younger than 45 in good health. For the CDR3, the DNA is TGTGCCAGCAGTATTACCGGGACAGGGAACACCGGGGAGCTGTTTTTT. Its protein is CASSITGTGNTGELFF.